Below are 23 T cell receptor beta chains sequenced from a single sample in a study of PD-1 and CTLA-4 blockade in melanoma. The method was immunoSEQ multiplex PCR; TCRdb's version includes in-frame clones alone and lacks a portion of them. This table has 25,000 to 30,000 clones, about 89% appearing once. Sequencing used CD8+ T cells from peripheral blood, obtained before anti-PD-1 treatment. These receptors all stem from a human donor with melanoma.

This chain uses TRBV10-2 with TRBJ1-4; D uncertain. Per germline, CDR1 WSHSY and CDR2 SAAADI. The CDR3 is 14 amino acids. V lost 1 base and J lost 4, with 7 bases in between. The CDR3 nucleotides are TGCGCCAGCAGTGAGTACGTCGGTAATGAAAAACTGTTTTTT. Residues: CASSEYVGNEKLFF.

This clone came up a few times. This chain connects TRBV2 to TRBJ1-5; TRBD1 agrees at 7 bases. CDR1 SNHLY and CDR2 FYNNEI come from the germline V gene. This CDR3 is 13 amino acids long. Trimming cost V 6 bases and J 7 bases; bases outside gene matches: 6. The CDR3 spells CASSGLQGQPQHF. CDR3 nucleotides: TGTGCCAGCAGCGGATTACAGGGGCAGCCCCAGCATTTT. Drawing the rest from reference TRBV2 and TRBJ1-5, the complete variable domain is EPEVTQTPSHQVTQMGQEVILRCVPISNHLYFYWYRQILGQKVEFLVSFYNNEISEKSEIFDDQFSVERPDGSNFTLKIRSTKLEDSAMYFCASSGLQGQPQHFGDGTRLSIL.

V is TRBV6-1 and J is TRBJ1-1; D remains unclear. Trimming removed 2 bases from V and 1 base from J, with 11 bases in between. The germline gives CDR1 MNHNS, CDR2 SASEGT. The CDR3 spans 15 residues. Here the CDR3 reads CASSEKEEGNTEAFF. CDR3 nucleotide sequence: TGTGCCAGCAGTGAAAAAGAAGAGGGGAACACTGAAGCTTTCTTT.

The chain joins TRBV23-1 to TRBJ1-4, with D hard to call. Being an ORF, TRBV23-1 has a function that is uncertain. The CDR3 sequence is 16 residues long. The V gene lost 5 bases and the J gene lost 1 base, with 14 bases spanning the gap. In nucleotides, the CDR3 is TGCGCCAGCAGTACCGAGGGCTGGCGAACTAATGAAAAACTGTTTTTT. As protein: CASSTEGWRTNEKLFF.

The genes are TRBV9 and TRBJ1-1; D is uncertain. The CDR3 sequence is 13 residues long. Germline V gene sequence: CDR1 SGDLS, CDR2 YYNGEE. The ends were cut back, 4 bases at V and 1 base at J, with 8 bases in the middle. Here the CDR3 DNA reads TGTGCCAGCAGCCCGCATGAGAACACTGAAGCTTTCTTT. Encoded protein: CASSPHENTEAFF. Looking up the rest from reference TRBV9 and TRBJ1-1 gives the full variable domain: DSGVTQTPKHLITATGQRVTLRCSPRSGDLSVYWYQQSLDQGLQFLIQYYNGEERAKGNILERFSAQQFPDLHSELNLSSLELGDSALYFCASSPHENTEAFFGQGTRLTVV.

The genes are TRBV3-1 (or the pseudogene TRBV3-2) and TRBJ2-1; 7 bases are shared with TRBD2. Germline V lookup: CDR1 LGHDT, CDR2 YNNKEL (reference sequence). V shed 1 base, J shed 4 bases, and the junction held 7 bases outside the gene matches. CDR3 length: 16 amino acids. DNA of the CDR3: TGTGCCAGCAGCCAAGCGAAGGGGACTAAATACAATGAGCAGTTCTTC. Its translation is CASSQAKGTKYNEQFF.

The rearrangement uses TRBV19 and TRBJ1-1; a weak D match, TRBD1 (5 bases). The ends were cut back, 4 bases at V and 5 bases at J, with 17 bases in the middle. This CDR3 comprises 15 residues. The germline V gene has CDR1 LNHDA and CDR2 SQIVND (reference sequence). CDR3 sequence (DNA): TGTGCCAGTAGTAGCCTCAGGGTTGGAACAACTGAAGCTTTCTTT. Amino acids: CASSSLRVGTTEAFF.

This clone was seen only once. The chain carries TRBV5-5 and TRBJ1-1; 7 bases are a match to TRBD1. V lost 4 bases and J lost 7; bases outside the gene matches: 7. The germline V gene encodes CDR1 SGHKS and CDR2 YYEKEE (reference sequence). The CDR3 length is 13 residues. Written as DNA, the CDR3 is TGTGCCAGCAGCCTCGGGACAGATAGTGAAGCTTTCTTT. Its translation is CASSLGTDSEAFF.

The rearrangement uses TRBV18 and TRBJ1-1, with 7 bases fitting TRBD1. This CDR3 contains 14 residues. Germline CDR1 reads KGHSH; CDR2 reads LQKENI. V shed 2 bases and J 3 bases; nucleotides not matched to a gene: 3. The CDR3: CASSPRQGDTEAFF. DNA of the CDR3: TGTGCCAGCTCACCAAGACAGGGAGACACTGAAGCTTTCTTT.

This chain links TRBV9 with TRBJ1-5; a weak D match, TRBD1 (5 bases). The ends were cut back, 0 bases at V and 6 bases at J, with 13 bases in the middle. This CDR3 contains 15 residues. The germline V gene encodes CDR1 SGDLS and CDR2 YYNGEE. CDR3 DNA: TGTGCCAGCAGCGTAGGTGGGGGGGTCGGTCAGCCCCAGCATTTT. Amino acid sequence: CASSVGGGVGQPQHF.

This sequence joins TRBV28 and TRBJ1-2; possibly TRBD1 for D (5 bases). V dropped 6 bases and J dropped 3 bases, with 14 bases sitting between them. The V gene's germline CDR1 is MDHEN and CDR2 SYDVKM. The CDR3 loop spans 14 amino acids. The CDR3 bases are TGTGCCAGCAGCTCCTTGGGGGGGGACTATGGCTACACCTTC. As protein: CASSSLGGDYGYTF.

This clone showed up just once. J is TRBJ1-4 and V is TRBV7-9; D possibly corresponds to TRBD1 (6 bases). Germline V gene data show CDR1 as SEHNR and CDR2 as FQNEAQ (reference sequence). The CDR3 spans 15 residues. Trimming took 5 bases from V and 2 from J, leaving 12 bases between them. Here the CDR3 reads CASSPTGFTNEKLFF. In nucleotides, the CDR3 is TGTGCCAGCAGCCCTACAGGGTTCACTAATGAAAAACTGTTTTTT.

The rearrangement uses TRBV7-9 and TRBJ2-2, with TRBD1 as a possible D gene (6 bases). The CDR3 runs to 16 residues. Trimming left V 5 bases short and J 0 bases short, with 13 bases between. Germline CDR1 is SEHNR and CDR2 is FQNEAQ (reference sequence). The CDR3 loop is CASSQRGGANTGELFF. The CDR3 nucleotides are TGTGCCAGCAGCCAGAGAGGGGGAGCGAACACCGGGGAGCTGTTTTTT.

This chain links TRBV10-3 with TRBJ1-2; 9 nucleotides align to TRBD1. The J segment lost 4 bases and the V segment lost 9 bases, leaving 12 bases of the junction unmatched. CDR1 is ENHRY, CDR2 SYGVKD, per germline. The CDR3 covers 15 residues. The CDR3 DNA follows: TGTGCCATTAAAACTTGGGACAGGGCCACCTATGGCTACACCTTC. Its protein product is CAIKTWDRATYGYTF.

This chain links TRBV7-3 with TRBJ2-1; maybe TRBD1 (5 bases). CDR1 and CDR2 (germline): SGHTA, FQGTGA. The CDR3 runs 14 residues. V dropped 5 bases and J dropped 1 base, with 9 bases sitting between them. CDR3 coding DNA: TGTGCCAGCAGCCTGACAGTTTCCTACAATGAGCAGTTCTTC. Protein: CASSLTVSYNEQFF.

This chain links TRBV29-1 with TRBJ1-4; 7 bases are shared with TRBD1. Germline assignment: CDR1 SQVTM and CDR2 ANQGSEA. CDR3 length: 14 residues. The J segment lost 7 bases and the V segment lost 0 bases, leaving 5 bases of the junction unmatched. Here the CDR3 reads CSVEERGGGEKLFF. The CDR3 coding sequence is TGCAGCGTTGAAGAGAGAGGGGGCGGTGAAAAACTGTTTTTT.

The chain has TRBV6-2 or TRBV6-3 and TRBJ2-1; TRBD1 or TRBD2 may be the D gene (5 bases each). V lost 4 bases to trimming and J lost 7 bases, with 17 bases between them. The CDR3 is 15 residues long. Germline lookup yields CDR1 MNHEY and CDR2 SVGEGT. The CDR3 spells CASSSGTDLWNEQFF. DNA for the CDR3: TGTGCCAGCAGTTCCGGGACGGACCTCTGGAATGAGCAGTTCTTC.

V gene TRBV2 combines with J gene TRBJ2-5; perhaps TRBD2 as D (6 bases). Between the trimmed V and J ends, which lost 10 bases and 5 bases, there was a span of 14 bases. The CDR3 is 12 amino acids. Germline CDR1 reads SNHLY; CDR2 reads FYNNEI. The CDR3 loop reads CATPGDGETQYF. CDR3 nucleotides: TGTGCCACCCCGGGGGACGGGGAGACCCAGTACTTC.

The chain is built from TRBV9 and TRBJ1-4, with 10 bases aligning to TRBD1. In germline, CDR1 is SGDLS, CDR2 YYNGEE. After removal of 4 bases from V and 5 bases from J, the junction contained 2 bases not matched to a gene. The CDR3 consists of 14 residues. The CDR3: CASSLTGGNEKLFF. In DNA form, the CDR3 reads TGTGCCAGCAGCTTGACAGGGGGCAATGAAAAACTGTTTTTT.

The chain carries TRBV9 and TRBJ2-1, with a weak D call TRBD2 (6 bases). This CDR3 has 13 amino acids. The germline gives CDR1 SGDLS, CDR2 YYNGEE. V was shortened by 2 bases and J by 10 bases, with 13 bases between the two germline ends. The DNA for the CDR3 is TGTGCCAGCAGCGTCGAAAGCGGGTGGGAGCAGTTCTTC. It is translated as CASSVESGWEQFF.

The chain couples TRBV7-9 to TRBJ1-1; D call uncertain. Germline CDR1 reads SEHNR; CDR2 reads FQNEAQ (reference sequence). This CDR3 spans 12 amino acids. Trimming cost V 5 bases and J 3 bases, with 7 bases left between them. The CDR3 DNA follows: TGTGCCAGCAGCGTCCCGGACACTGAAGCTTTCTTT. Encoded protein: CASSVPDTEAFF.

This chain links TRBV6-1 with TRBJ2-1, with D uncertain. Trimming cost V 1 base and J 0 bases, with 13 bases left between them. Germline values: CDR1 MNHNS, CDR2 SASEGT. The CDR3 sequence is 17 residues long. The CDR3 DNA reads as TGTGCCAGCAGTGAAGAACTGGTTTATTCCTCCTACAATGAGCAGTTCTTC. Amino acids: CASSEELVYSSYNEQFF.

V gene TRBV19 combines with J gene TRBJ2-5; D might be TRBD1 (5 bases). V was cut by 5 bases and J by 2 bases, with 9 bases left in between. The CDR3 contains 13 residues. The V gene's germline CDR1 is LNHDA and CDR2 SQIVND (reference sequence). Written as DNA, the CDR3 is TGTGCCAGTAGTCCCAGACAGCAAGAGACCCAGTACTTC. Translating it yields CASSPRQQETQYF. Complete variable domain (other parts from reference TRBV19 and TRBJ2-5): DGGITQSPKYLFRKEGQNVTLSCEQNLNHDAMYWYRQDPGQGLRLIYYSQIVNDFQKGDIAEGYSVSREKKESFPLTVTSAQKNPTAFYLCASSPRQQETQYFGPGTRLLVL.